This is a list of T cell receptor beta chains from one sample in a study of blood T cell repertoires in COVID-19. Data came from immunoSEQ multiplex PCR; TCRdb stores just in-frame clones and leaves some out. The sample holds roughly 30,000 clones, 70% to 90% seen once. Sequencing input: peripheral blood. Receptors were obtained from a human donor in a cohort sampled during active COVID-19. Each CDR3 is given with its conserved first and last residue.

CDR3 protein: CSVEGRGNNEQFF; V gene: TRBV29-1
CDR3 protein: CASSPPIPAQGISTDTQYF; V gene: TRBV18
CDR3 protein: CSASSRGGAADTQYF; V gene: TRBV20-1
CDR3 protein: CASSYVWGLAGALTNNEQFF; V gene: TRBV6-2/TRBV6-3
CDR3 protein: CASSYQWGGEETQYF; V gene: TRBV6-5
CDR3 protein: CASSSIDRGPGYEQYF; V gene: TRBV2
CDR3 protein: CASSVGSGGSPYEQYF; V gene: TRBV9
CDR3 protein: CASSQDRVSGNTIYF; V gene: TRBV13
CDR3 protein: CASSPGLADTDTQYF; V gene: TRBV19
CDR3 protein: CASSTGHLGTSGRARYEQYF; V gene: TRBV5-1
CDR3 protein: CATSSGTGGFYAETQYF; V gene: TRBV15
CDR3 protein: CASSLGQGASPLHF; V gene: TRBV3-1/TRBV3-2
CDR3 protein: CATSLPGGRETQYF; V gene: TRBV15
CDR3 protein: CASQYREKLFF; V gene: TRBV10-1
CDR3 protein: CASSETGGTADTQYF; V gene: TRBV10-1
CDR3 protein: CASSLGTSVGTDTQYF; V gene: TRBV3-1/TRBV3-2
CDR3 protein: CASSQYGGGTDTQYF; V gene: TRBV3-1/TRBV3-2
CDR3 protein: CASSPNRGVTGANVLTF; V gene: TRBV18